The clone carrying this T cell receptor (beta chain) was seen more than once but under ten times. The source of the sample is a study of identical twins. Per the germline V gene, CDR1 is MNHEY and CDR2 is SVGAGI. The V gene lost 4 bases and the J gene lost 6 bases, with 22 bases spanning the gap. The CDR3 spans 16 residues. With template switching, a universal primer site was added, and the cDNA carried unique molecular identifiers. TCRdb independently ran MiXCR on the 5' RACE reads; one entry per CDR3 protein. This sample has over 600,000 distinct CDR3 sequences, with 21% found just once. These sequences were also reported in another study, on T cells expressing NK-cell markers. As that study records: Expanded NKG2C+ T cell clones had unclear HCMV specificity.

This sequence originates from a woman aged 18-29 years in good health. V gene TRBV6-5 combines with J gene TRBJ2-7; the D gene is possibly TRBD2 (5 bases). Material: PBMCs. In DNA form, the CDR3 reads TGTGCCAGCAGTTTTTTTGGAGGCCCTGAAGGAGTCGAGCAGTACTTC. This translates into CASSFFGGPEGVEQYF.